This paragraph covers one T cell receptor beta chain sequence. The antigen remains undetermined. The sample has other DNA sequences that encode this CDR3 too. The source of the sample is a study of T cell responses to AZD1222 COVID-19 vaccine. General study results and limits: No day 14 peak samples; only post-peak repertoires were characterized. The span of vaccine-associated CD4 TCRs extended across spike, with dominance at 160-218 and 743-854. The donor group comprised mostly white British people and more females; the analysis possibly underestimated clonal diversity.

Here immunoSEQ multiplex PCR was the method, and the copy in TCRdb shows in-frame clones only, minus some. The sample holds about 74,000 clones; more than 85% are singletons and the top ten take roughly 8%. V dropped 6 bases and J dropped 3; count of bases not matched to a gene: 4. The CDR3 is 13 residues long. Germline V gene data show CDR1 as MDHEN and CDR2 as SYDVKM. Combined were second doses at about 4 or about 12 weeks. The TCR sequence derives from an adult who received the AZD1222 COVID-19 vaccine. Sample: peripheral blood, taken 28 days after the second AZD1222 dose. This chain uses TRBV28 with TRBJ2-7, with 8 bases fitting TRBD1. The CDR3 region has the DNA TGTGCCAGCAGACCCGGACAGGGCTACGAGCAGTACTTC. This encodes CASRPGQGYEQYF.